This T cell receptor beta chain was found in a study of Graves' ophthalmopathy and Graves' hyperthyroidism. Other autoimmune disease, uncontrolled infection, pregnancy and lactation led to exclusion. Trimming removed 7 bases at V and 4 bases at J, with 14 bases between. The CDR3 extends over 14 amino acids. The germline CDR1 and CDR2 sequences are WSHSY and SAAADI. Points from the study as a whole: Most expanded thyroid clonotypes above 0.001 frequency also appeared in blood. Both an approximately 70% sensitivity and an approximately 72% specificity characterized the model's predictions of ophthalmopathy progression.

Amplification from RNA transcripts yielded the TCR beta CDR3 regions. HTBI primers were used in a first-round RT-PCR, which preceded a second-round multiplex PCR. TCRdb recomputed calls from the multiplex PCR reads with MiXCR, one row per CDR3 protein. The sample has hundreds of thousands of distinct CDR3 sequences; over 40% are singletons. To note about this clonotype: Antigen: not known.

The rearrangement joins TRBV10-2 to TRBJ1-5; perhaps TRBD1 as D (5 bases). The sequencing input was peripheral blood. The TCR sequence derives from an adult man with Graves' ophthalmopathy. In DNA form, the CDR3 reads TGCGCCAGCACGGAGCAGGGCACTAATCAGCCCCAGCATTTT. Protein: CASTEQGTNQPQHF.